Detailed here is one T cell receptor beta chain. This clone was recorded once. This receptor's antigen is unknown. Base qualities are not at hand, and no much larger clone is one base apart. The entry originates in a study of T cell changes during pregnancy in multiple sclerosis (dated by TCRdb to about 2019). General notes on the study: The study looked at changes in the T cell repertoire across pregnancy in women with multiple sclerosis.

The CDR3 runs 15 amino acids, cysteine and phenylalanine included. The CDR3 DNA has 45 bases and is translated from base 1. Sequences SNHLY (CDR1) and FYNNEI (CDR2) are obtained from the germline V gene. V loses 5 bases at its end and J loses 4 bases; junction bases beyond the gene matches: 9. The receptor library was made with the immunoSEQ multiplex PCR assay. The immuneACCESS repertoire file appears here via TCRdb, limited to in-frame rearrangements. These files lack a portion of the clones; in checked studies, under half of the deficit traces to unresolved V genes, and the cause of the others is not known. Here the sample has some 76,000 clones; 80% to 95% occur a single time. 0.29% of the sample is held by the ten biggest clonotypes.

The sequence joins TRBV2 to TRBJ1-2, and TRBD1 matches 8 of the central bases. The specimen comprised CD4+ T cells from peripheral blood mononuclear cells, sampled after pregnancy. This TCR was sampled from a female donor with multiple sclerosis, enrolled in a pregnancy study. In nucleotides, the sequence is TGTGCCAGCAGTTTATTACGGACAGGGTCCTATGGCTACACCTTC. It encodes CASSLLRTGSYGYTF.